A single sample is the source of the 10 T cell receptor beta chains below, sequenced in a study of response to subunit inactivated influenza vaccine. One entry per CDR3 protein, called by TCRdb with MiXCR from the RT-PCR reads. The sample carries hundreds of thousands of distinct CDR3 sequences, about 11% recorded once. These data were also reused for a study on T cells expressing NK-cell markers. That work contributes: In generating TCR beta cDNA, 5'RACE template switching with UMIs was used.

Material: PBMCs from blood, obtained on the day of vaccination. Source of these receptors: a man aged 50 or older who received an inactivated influenza vaccine.

This clonotype was seen a handful of times. This chain joins TRBV15 and TRBJ2-1; 8 bases align to TRBD2. Germline V CDR1 and CDR2: LNHNV, YYDKDF (reference sequence). The length of the CDR3 is 15 residues. V was pared by 0 bases and J by 4 bases, with 2 bases of the junction left unmatched. CDR3 sequence reads: CATSRDRGGYNEQFF. In DNA, the CDR3 is TGTGCCACCAGCAGAGATCGGGGGGGTTACAATGAGCAGTTCTTC.

In this sample, this clonotype turned up a few times. The chain joins TRBV7-2 to TRBJ2-4; 8 bases fit TRBD2. This CDR3 region has 14 residues. V was pared by 5 bases and J by 3 bases, with 3 bases of the junction left unmatched. Germline V gives CDR1 SGHTA, CDR2 FQGNSA. For the CDR3, the DNA is TGTGCCAGCAGCCCGGGACTAGTCAAAAACATTCAGTACTTC. Its translation is CASSPGLVKNIQYF.

This clonotype was detected a few times. V and J are TRBV12-3 or TRBV12-4 and TRBJ1-6, with D maybe TRBD1 (5 bases). CDR3 size: 14 residues. Trimming stripped 6 bases from V and 8 bases from J, with 14 bases between. The CDR3 region is CASSFAGGDSPLHF. In nucleotides, the CDR3 is TGTGCCAGCAGCTTTGCAGGAGGGGATTCACCCCTCCACTTT.

J is TRBJ2-7 and V is TRBV27; tentatively, D is TRBD2 (7 bases). Trimming stripped 10 bases from V and 3 bases from J, with 19 bases between. Germline loops: CDR1 MNHEY, CDR2 SMNVEV (reference sequence). The CDR3 spans 14 residues. CDR3 DNA: TGTGCCACCCGTGTGGCGCGGGGGCACTACGAGCAGTACTTC. The encoded protein is CATRVARGHYEQYF.

This rearrangement joins TRBV4-1 to TRBJ2-7; 10 positions match TRBD2. The CDR3 has 16 residues. Trimming cost V 1 base and J 6 bases; bases outside gene matches: 9. Per the germline V gene, CDR1 is MGHRA and CDR2 is YSYEKL. The DNA for the CDR3 is TGCGCCAGCAGCCAAGTAGTGACTAGCGGGTTATCCGAGCAGTACTTC. Translating it yields CASSQVVTSGLSEQYF.

The chain carries TRBV25-1 and TRBJ2-7; 10 bases are a match to TRBD1. V was clipped by 5 bases and J by 4 bases; unmatched bases: 5. The CDR3 consists of 14 residues. The germline CDR1 and CDR2 sequences are MGHDK and SYGVNS. Here the CDR3 DNA reads TGTGCCAGCAGTAGGGGACAGGGGAAATACGAGCAGTACTTC. This translates into CASSRGQGKYEQYF.

This clonotype has ten or more counts. This chain links TRBV12-3 or TRBV12-4 with TRBJ2-5; D may correspond to TRBD1 or TRBD2 (5 bases each). Trimming removed 4 bases at V and 5 bases at J, with 11 bases between. The CDR3 loop spans 13 amino acids. The CDR3 is CASSSGTPETQYF. CDR3 in DNA: TGTGCCAGCAGTTCCGGGACCCCGGAGACCCAGTACTTC.

This chain connects TRBV12-3 or TRBV12-4 to TRBJ1-1; a weak D match, TRBD1 (5 bases). V was cut by 1 base and J by 9 bases, with 12 bases left in between. CDR3 length: 13 residues. CDR3 nucleotide sequence: TGTGCCAGCAGTTTAGACTCGGGGCATAAAGCTTTCTTT. This sequence encodes CASSLDSGHKAFF.

The chain couples TRBV16 to TRBJ1-1, with 7 bases lining up with TRBD1. V lost 4 bases to trimming and J lost 8 bases; unmatched junction nucleotides: 10. There are 14 residues in the CDR3. The germline V gene encodes CDR1 KGHSY and CDR2 FQNENV. Written as DNA, the CDR3 is TGTGCCAGCAGCCCATCCTCAGGGGGGGGCGAAGCTTTCTTT. Its translation: CASSPSSGGGEAFF.

The chain uses TRBV10-3 and TRBJ2-1, with D possibly TRBD1 on 6 matching bases. The CDR3 totals 17 residues. CDR1 is ENHRY, CDR2 SYGVKD, per germline. V shed 5 bases and J shed 7 bases, with 24 bases lying between them. CDR3 loop: CAISRTPTVAQGNEQFF. The CDR3, as DNA: TGTGCCATCAGTAGAACCCCTACAGTCGCGCAGGGGAATGAGCAGTTCTTC.